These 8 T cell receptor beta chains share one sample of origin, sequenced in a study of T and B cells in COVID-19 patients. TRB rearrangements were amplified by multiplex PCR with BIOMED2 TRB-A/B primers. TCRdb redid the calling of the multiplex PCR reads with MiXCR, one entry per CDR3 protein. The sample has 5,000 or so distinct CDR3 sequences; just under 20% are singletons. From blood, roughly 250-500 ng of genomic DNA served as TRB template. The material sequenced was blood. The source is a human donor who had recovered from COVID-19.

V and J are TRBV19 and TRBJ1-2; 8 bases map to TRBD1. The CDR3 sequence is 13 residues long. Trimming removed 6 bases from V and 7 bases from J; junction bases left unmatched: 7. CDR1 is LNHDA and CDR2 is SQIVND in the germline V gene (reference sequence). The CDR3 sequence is CASRDREGSGYTF. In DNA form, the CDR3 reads TGTGCCAGTAGGGACAGGGAGGGGAGTGGCTACACCTTC.

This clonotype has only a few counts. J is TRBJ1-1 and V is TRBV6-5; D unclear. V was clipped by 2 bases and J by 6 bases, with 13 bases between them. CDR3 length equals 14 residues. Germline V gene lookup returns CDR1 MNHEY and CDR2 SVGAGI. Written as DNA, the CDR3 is TGTGCCAGCAGTTACAGATTAGCTGGGGCTGAAGCTTTCTTT. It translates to CASSYRLAGAEAFF.

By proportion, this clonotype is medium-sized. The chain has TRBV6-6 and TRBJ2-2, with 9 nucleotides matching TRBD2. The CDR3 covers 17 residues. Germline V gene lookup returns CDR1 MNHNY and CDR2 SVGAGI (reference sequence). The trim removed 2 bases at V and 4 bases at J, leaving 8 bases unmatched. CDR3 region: CASSYRAGGHFTGELFF. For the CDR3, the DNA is TGTGCCAGCAGTTACCGGGCGGGGGGGCATTTCACCGGGGAGCTGTTTTTT.

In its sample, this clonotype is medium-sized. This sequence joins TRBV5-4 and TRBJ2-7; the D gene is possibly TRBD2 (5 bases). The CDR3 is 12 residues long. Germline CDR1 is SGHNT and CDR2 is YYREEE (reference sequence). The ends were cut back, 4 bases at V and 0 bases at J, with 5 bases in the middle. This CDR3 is CASSRDSYEQYF. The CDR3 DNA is TGTGCCAGCAGCCGGGACTCCTACGAGCAGTACTTC.

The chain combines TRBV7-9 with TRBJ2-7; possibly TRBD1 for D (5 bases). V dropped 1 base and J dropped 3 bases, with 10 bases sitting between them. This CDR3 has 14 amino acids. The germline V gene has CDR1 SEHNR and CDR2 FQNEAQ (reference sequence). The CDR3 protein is CASSLGQSYYEQYF. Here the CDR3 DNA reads TGTGCCAGCAGCTTAGGACAGAGTTACTACGAGCAGTACTTC.

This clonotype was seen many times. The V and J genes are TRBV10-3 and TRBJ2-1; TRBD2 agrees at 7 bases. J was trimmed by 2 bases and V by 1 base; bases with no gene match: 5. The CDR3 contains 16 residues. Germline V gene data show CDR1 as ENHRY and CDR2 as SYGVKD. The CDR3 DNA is TGTGCCATCAGTGAGTTTACCAGCGGGGCCTACAATGAGCAGTTCTTC. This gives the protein CAISEFTSGAYNEQFF.

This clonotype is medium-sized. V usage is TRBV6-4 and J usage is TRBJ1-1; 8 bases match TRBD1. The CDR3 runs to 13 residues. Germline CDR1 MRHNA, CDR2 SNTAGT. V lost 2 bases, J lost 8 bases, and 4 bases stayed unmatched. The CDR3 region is CASSDGQGSEAFF. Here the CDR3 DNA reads TGTGCCAGCAGTGACGGACAGGGTTCCGAAGCTTTCTTT.

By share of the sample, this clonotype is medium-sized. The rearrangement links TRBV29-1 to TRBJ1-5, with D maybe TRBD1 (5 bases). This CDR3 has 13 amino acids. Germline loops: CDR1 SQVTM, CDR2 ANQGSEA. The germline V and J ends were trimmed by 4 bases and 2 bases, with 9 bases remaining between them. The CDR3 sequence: CSVGRDGNQPQHF. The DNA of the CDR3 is TGCAGCGTTGGCAGGGATGGCAATCAGCCCCAGCATTTT.